Below, 18 T cell receptor beta chains from the same sample are listed, as sequenced in a study of a mutant IDH1 vaccine in newly diagnosed glioma. Clones were sequenced by immunoSEQ multiplex PCR, and TCRdb holds only the in-frame ones, with some missing. The data hold approximately 54,000 clones, with 80% to 90% observed a single time. Specified time point: baseline, week 1 (first vaccination visit). Regarding treatment: pre-vaccination baseline after standard-of-care therapy. The input for sequencing was PBMCs, taken from a glioma patient treated with radiotherapy, temozolomide or both. These receptor sequences come from a man younger than 35 with glioma.

The CDR3 sequence: CASTPLSQRVFGELFF. The DNA for the CDR3 is TGTGCCAGCACCCCCCTCTCCCAGCGGGTCTTCGGGGAGCTGTTTTTT. The rearrangement joins TRBV7-2 to TRBJ2-2, with a possible D match to TRBD2 (6 bases). This CDR3 region has 16 residues. Trimming cost V 7 bases and J 7 bases, with 22 bases left between them. Germline V gene lookup returns CDR1 SGHTA and CDR2 FQGNSA.

This clone has just a few counts. The chain couples TRBV25-1 to TRBJ2-7, with no clear D. Germline V gives CDR1 MGHDK, CDR2 SYGVNS. V lost 4 bases and J lost 1, with 2 bases in between. This CDR3 is built from 11 residues. This chain's CDR3 is CASSASYEQYF. The DNA of the CDR3 is TGTGCCAGCAGTGCGTCCTACGAGCAGTACTTC.

The J gene is TRBJ2-2, the V gene TRBV10-3; D perhaps matches TRBD2 (5 bases). The germline gives CDR1 ENHRY, CDR2 SYGVKD. The CDR3 runs 13 residues. V lost 4 bases to trimming and J lost 5 bases, with 8 bases between them. CDR3 bases: TGTGCCATCAGTGGACTATTTACCGGGGAGCTGTTTTTT. Protein: CAISGLFTGELFF.

The chain carries TRBV2 and TRBJ1-1; D is undetermined. This CDR3 is 14 amino acids long. V was shortened by 2 bases and J by 4 bases, with 11 bases between the two germline ends. Germline V gives CDR1 SNHLY, CDR2 FYNNEI. In DNA, the CDR3 is TGTGCCAGCAGTGAAAACGGGTGGTCCACTGAAGCTTTCTTT. Residues: CASSENGWSTEAFF.

This clone was observed a single time. The CDR3 sequence: CASSIRDGPNQPQHF. As DNA, the CDR3 is TGTGCCAGCAGCATCCGGGACGGACCCAATCAGCCCCAGCATTTT. The chain employs TRBV5-6 and TRBJ1-5, with TRBD1 as a possible D gene (5 bases). Germline V gives CDR1 SGHDT, CDR2 YYEEEE. This CDR3 has 15 residues. V was shortened by 4 bases and J by 3 bases, with 14 bases between the two germline ends.

The rearrangement uses TRBV30 and TRBJ1-1; unclear D gene. The CDR3 length is 13 residues. The germline V gene encodes CDR1 GTSNPN and CDR2 SVGIG (reference sequence). V lost 2 bases, J lost 3 bases, and 10 bases lay in between. CDR3 protein: CAWSLGLDTEAFF. The CDR3 DNA reads TGTGCCTGGAGTCTAGGGTTGGACACTGAAGCTTTCTTT.

This chain connects TRBV25-1 to TRBJ2-2, with D perhaps TRBD1 (6 bases). Trimming removed 4 bases at V and 4 bases at J, with 10 bases between. The CDR3 runs to 14 residues. Germline CDR1 is MGHDK and CDR2 is SYGVNS. The CDR3 DNA reads as TGTGCCAGCAGTGGCCAGGGGTTCACCGGGGAGCTGTTTTTT. Its protein product is CASSGQGFTGELFF.

The chain uses TRBV30 and TRBJ1-3; D possibly corresponds to TRBD1 (5 bases). Germline V CDR1 and CDR2: GTSNPN, SVGIG (reference sequence). V lost 0 bases and J lost 0, with 9 bases in between. The CDR3 has 15 amino acids. The CDR3 loop is CAWSVGPSSGNTIYF. CDR3 DNA sequence: TGTGCCTGGAGTGTGGGGCCCAGCTCTGGAAACACCATATATTTT.

The chain carries TRBV5-1 and TRBJ2-3, with D possibly being TRBD1 (6 bases). This CDR3 contains 17 residues. V was pared by 4 bases and J by 2 bases, with 20 bases between. Germline values: CDR1 SGHRS, CDR2 YFSETQ. The CDR3, as DNA: TGCGCCAGCAGCCTAATACAGGGTTGGGGTTTCACAGATACGCAGTATTTT. The encoded protein is CASSLIQGWGFTDTQYF.

The V call is TRBV25-1, the J call TRBJ2-5; 7 nucleotides align to TRBD1. In germline, CDR1 is MGHDK, CDR2 SYGVNS. The V segment lost 5 bases and the J segment 5 bases; nucleotides outside the gene matches: 11. The CDR3 has 15 residues. The CDR3 sequence: CASSPQQGFGETQYF. The CDR3 region has the DNA TGTGCCAGCAGTCCGCAACAGGGGTTCGGGGAGACCCAGTACTTC.

The chain uses TRBV10-3 and TRBJ1-5, with no clear D. There are 12 residues in the CDR3. CDR1 and CDR2 (germline): ENHRY, SYGVKD. V was pared by 0 bases and J by 15 bases, with 12 bases between. The DNA of the CDR3 is TGTGCCATCAGTGAGTCAGGGTCCATCCGGCATTTT. Protein product: CAISESGSIRHF.

The chain links TRBV7-2 to TRBJ1-5; possibly TRBD1 for D (5 bases). The CDR3 is made up of 17 amino acids. Germline loops: CDR1 SGHTA, CDR2 FQGNSA. V was pared by 2 bases and J by 1 base, with 15 bases between. CDR3 in DNA: TGTGCCAGCAGCTTATACGGGCCTGGGGCCAGCAATCAGCCCCAGCATTTT. This translates into CASSLYGPGASNQPQHF.

This clone has only a few counts. The chain's CDR3 is CASSSSGTGNQPQHF. CDR3 coding DNA: TGTGCCAGCAGCTCATCCGGGACAGGAAATCAGCCCCAGCATTTT. V is TRBV7-9 and J is TRBJ1-5; 8 nucleotides agree with TRBD1. Germline V CDR1 and CDR2: SEHNR, FQNEAQ (reference sequence). This CDR3 region has 15 residues. With V trimmed by 4 bases and J by 4 bases, 6 bases remained unmatched.

This chain links TRBV29-1 with TRBJ2-7, with D possibly TRBD1 on 6 matching bases. V was trimmed by 4 bases and J by 4 bases, leaving 11 bases between them. The germline gives CDR1 SQVTM, CDR2 ANQGSEA. The CDR3 runs 12 residues. The CDR3, as DNA: TGCAGCGTTGTGGACAGTGGGTACGAGCAGTACTTC. It encodes CSVVDSGYEQYF.

The sample holds one count of this clone. The V call is TRBV4-3, the J call TRBJ2-3; TRBD2 agrees at 10 bases. Losses at the gene ends were 0 bases for V and 4 bases for J; bases not matched to a gene: 10. Germline-derived CDR1 and CDR2 are LGHNA and YSLEER. CDR3 length: 18 amino acids. The DNA of the CDR3 is TGCGCCAGCAGCCAAGACGCTCGGCTAGCGGGAGTCGCAGATACGCAGTATTTT. This gives the protein CASSQDARLAGVADTQYF.

The chain couples TRBV29-1 to TRBJ2-7, with 7 bases that match TRBD2. J gave up 0 bases and V 4 bases, and 3 bases lay outside the gene matches. The CDR3 length is 13 residues. Germline assignment: CDR1 SQVTM and CDR2 ANQGSEA. Here the CDR3 reads CSVGAGVSYEQYF. The CDR3 DNA reads as TGCAGCGTTGGGGCGGGGGTCTCCTACGAGCAGTACTTC.

This sequence joins TRBV30 and TRBJ2-7, with D possibly matching TRBD2 (7 bases). This CDR3 has 13 amino acids. V was cut by 1 base and J by 5 bases, with 12 bases left in between. Germline V gives CDR1 GTSNPN, CDR2 SVGIG (reference sequence). CDR3 DNA: TGTGCCTGGAGTGAGTGGGGGGGCCACGAGCAGTACTTC. This gives the protein CAWSEWGGHEQYF.

The chain has TRBV11-2 and TRBJ2-7, with TRBD2 identical over 9 bases. Trimming at V came to 1 base and at J to 4 bases, leaving 8 bases not matched to a gene. Germline values: CDR1 SGHAT, CDR2 FQNNGV. This CDR3 has 16 residues. The CDR3 DNA reads as TGTGCCAGCAGCTTAGCCTTCGGGACTAGCTCATACGAGCAGTACTTC. Its protein product is CASSLAFGTSSYEQYF.